The rows below give T cell receptor beta chains drawn from one sample of a study of cytomegalovirus exposure and HLA in healthy donors. The assay was immunoSEQ multiplex PCR, and TCRdb's table has in-frame clones only and misses some. The repertoire holds approximately 150,000 clones, with 80% to 85% as singletons. Sequencing was performed on PBMCs. The receptors shown here come from a woman aged 25 to 39 in good health and CMV-seronegative. The CDR3 runs from the conserved cysteine through the conserved F or W. Fields, in order: D gene, V gene, J gene, clone size, CDR3 protein, CDR3 DNA. A D gene is named only where the DNA matches it firmly. Some rows have no size entry. The others give once, few or many, or a class for an expanded clone.

>TRBD1|TRBV30|TRBJ2-7|-
CAWSVTGGGSGQYF
TGTGCCTGGAGTGTGACAGGGGGCGGATCTGGGCAGTACTTC
>-|TRBV27|TRBJ1-2|-
CASSADRSNYGYTF
TGTGCCAGCAGTGCGGACAGATCTAACTATGGCTACACCTTC
>-|TRBV7-3|TRBJ2-3|-
CASSPRHASTDTQYF
TGTGCCAGCAGCCCCCGACACGCTAGCACAGATACGCAGTATTTT
>TRBD2|TRBV5-6|TRBJ2-1|-
CASSLGASGGHNEQFF
TGTGCCAGCAGCTTGGGAGCTAGCGGAGGTCACAATGAGCAGTTCTTC
>-|TRBV11-2|TRBJ1-1|-
CASSLDVIGDPPEAFF
TGTGCCAGCAGCTTAGATGTTATCGGAGATCCCCCTGAAGCTTTCTTT
>-|TRBV18|TRBJ2-2|-
CASSPPGPPPGELFF
TGTGCCAGCTCACCACCGGGGCCACCCCCCGGGGAGCTGTTTTTT
>TRBD1|TRBV19|TRBJ1-4|-
CASRTGAVATNEKLFF
TGTGCCAGTAGGACAGGGGCTGTGGCAACTAATGAAAAACTGTTTTTT
>TRBD2|TRBV30|TRBJ2-5|-
CAWSVLSGGLGAQYF
TGTGCCTGGAGTGTACTTTCGGGGGGGCTGGGGGCCCAGTACTTC
>TRBD2|TRBV5-1|TRBJ2-2|-
CASSFTGSGGSGELFF
TGCGCCAGCAGCTTTACTGGTAGCGGGGGGTCCGGGGAGCTGTTTTTT
>TRBD2|TRBV19|TRBJ2-3|-
CASSPLQGGGTDTQYF
TGTGCCAGTAGTCCCCTCCAGGGAGGGGGCACAGATACGCAGTATTTT
>-|TRBV5-1|TRBJ2-5|few
CASSLEGRGLETQYF
TGCGCCAGCAGCTTGGAGGGCAGGGGCCTGGAGACCCAGTACTTC
>-|TRBV9|TRBJ1-3|-
CASSRGGYPSGNTIYF
TGTGCCAGCAGCCGAGGCGGCTATCCCTCTGGAAACACCATATATTTT
>TRBD1|TRBV5-1|TRBJ1-2|few
CASSPYGTGGADYGYTF
TGCGCCAGCAGCCCCTACGGGACAGGGGGCGCGGACTATGGCTACACCTTC
>-|TRBV18|TRBJ2-2|-
CASSPTHRNTGELFF
TGTGCCAGCTCTCCGACCCACAGGAACACCGGGGAGCTGTTTTTT
>-|TRBV27|TRBJ2-5|-
CASSLRRAGETQYF
TGTGCCAGCAGTTTGAGGAGGGCGGGGGAGACCCAGTACTTC
>TRBD2|TRBV10-2|TRBJ2-1|-
CASSDRTSGGADEQFF
TGCGCCAGCAGTGATCGGACTAGCGGGGGGGCCGATGAGCAGTTCTTC
>-|TRBV30|TRBJ1-1|few
CAWRDDRSNTEAFF
TGTGCCTGGCGTGACGACAGGTCGAACACTGAAGCTTTCTTT
>-|TRBV11-2|TRBJ2-2|-
CASSILQGTGELFF
TGTGCCAGCAGCATACTACAGGGAACCGGGGAGCTGTTTTTT
>TRBD2|TRBV6-6|TRBJ2-7|-
CASSTTSGDSYEQYF
TGTGCCAGCAGTACCACTAGCGGGGACTCCTACGAGCAGTACTTC
>-|TRBV15|TRBJ2-3|-
CATSRDGQGRPTDTQYF
TGTGCCACCAGCAGAGATGGGCAGGGGCGACCCACAGATACGCAGTATTTT
>-|TRBV7-9|TRBJ1-2|-
CASIQGGYGYTF
TGTGCCAGCATACAGGGAGGGTATGGCTACACCTTC
>TRBD1|TRBV27|TRBJ1-5|-
CASSLSGTAQPQHF
TGTGCCAGCAGTTTATCCGGGACAGCCCAGCCCCAGCATTTT
>-|TRBV25-1|TRBJ2-6|-
CASSGTAGANVLTF
TGTGCCAGCAGCGGTACCGCTGGGGCCAACGTCCTGACTTTC
>TRBD2|TRBV5-6|TRBJ2-1|-
CASSLGSRLAGTEQFF
TGTGCCAGCAGCTTAGGTTCTCGACTAGCGGGGACTGAGCAGTTCTTC
>-|TRBV18|TRBJ2-5|-
CASSPQAGETQYF
TGTGCCAGCTCACCACAGGCGGGGGAGACCCAGTACTTC
>-|TRBV7-9|TRBJ2-1|once
CASSLGGPEGFF
TGTGCCAGCAGCTTAGGGGGGCCCGAGGGGTTCTTC
>-|TRBV11-2|TRBJ2-6|-
CASSPGRQGLGGANVLTF
TGTGCCAGCAGCCCAGGCCGTCAGGGGTTAGGAGGGGCCAACGTCCTGACTTTC
>-|TRBV7-9|TRBJ2-3|-
CASSLPLAATDTQYF
TGTGCCAGCAGCTTACCCCTAGCCGCCACAGATACGCAGTATTTT
>-|TRBV6-1|TRBJ2-7|-
CATLEAYEQYF
TGTGCCACACTAGAGGCCTACGAGCAGTACTTC
>TRBD2|TRBV11-2|TRBJ2-1|-
CASSSLAGVSYNEQFF
TGTGCCAGCAGCTCACTAGCGGGAGTCTCCTACAATGAGCAGTTCTTC
>TRBD1|TRBV7-3|TRBJ1-4|-
CASRSGTALNEKLFF
TGTGCCAGCAGATCCGGGACAGCGTTGAATGAAAAACTGTTTTTT
>-|TRBV7-8|TRBJ1-5|-
CASSLARLISNQPQHF
TGTGCCAGCAGCTTAGCGCGACTGATTAGCAATCAGCCCCAGCATTTT
>-|TRBV10-1|TRBJ2-3|-
CASSDRRGKGTDTQYF
TGCGCCAGCAGTGACCGGCGGGGAAAGGGCACAGATACGCAGTATTTT
>TRBD1|TRBV19|TRBJ2-7|-
CASSIVGQGAYEQYF
TGTGCCAGTAGTATAGTGGGACAGGGGGCCTACGAGCAGTACTTC
>-|TRBV7-3|TRBJ2-7|-
CASSLTVGLPSEQYF
TGTGCCAGCAGCTTAACAGTGGGACTGCCGAGCGAGCAGTACTTC
>TRBD2|TRBV15|TRBJ2-2|once
CATSSTPRTSTNTGELFF
TGTGCCACCAGCAGCACACCTCGGACTAGTACGAACACCGGGGAGCTGTTTTTT
>TRBD1|TRBV5-6|TRBJ1-5|-
CASSSTGGNQPQHF
TGTGCCAGCAGCTCGACAGGGGGCAATCAGCCCCAGCATTTT
>TRBD1|TRBV7-9|TRBJ2-5|-
CASSSGDRAGETQYF
TGTGCCAGCAGCTCTGGGGACAGGGCCGGAGAGACCCAGTACTTC
>TRBD1|TRBV7-9|TRBJ1-1|-
CSSSPPGGGTEAFF
TGTTCCAGCAGCCCCCCAGGGGGCGGGACTGAAGCTTTCTTT
>TRBD2|TRBV6-5|TRBJ2-7|-
CASSSGTSAYEQYF
TGTGCCAGCAGTTCCGGGACTAGCGCCTACGAGCAGTACTTC
>-|TRBV7-9|TRBJ1-5|-
CASSFLGSNQPQHF
TGTGCCAGCAGCTTTCTGGGCTCCAATCAGCCCCAGCATTTT
>-|TRBV28|TRBJ1-5|-
CASSVVGTGQPQHF
TGTGCCAGCAGCGTAGTTGGTACTGGTCAGCCCCAGCATTTT
>-|TRBV10-3|TRBJ1-1|few
CVTGGTSEAFF
TGTGTCACAGGAGGGACTTCTGAAGCTTTCTTT
>-|TRBV19|TRBJ1-2|-
CASSIYSNYGYTF
TGTGCCAGTAGTATCTACAGTAACTATGGCTACACCTTC
>TRBD2|TRBV23-1|TRBJ2-7|-
CASSQSARKAGKRGTYEQYF
TGCGCCAGCAGTCAATCGGCCCGGAAGGCAGGTAAGCGGGGAACCTACGAGCAGTACTTC
>-|TRBV6-5|TRBJ2-5|-
CASSAARQETQYF
TGTGCCAGCAGTGCTGCGCGGCAAGAGACCCAGTACTTC
>-|TRBV28|TRBJ1-1|-
CASPPTVGAFRGTEAFF
TGTGCCAGCCCACCTACCGTGGGGGCGTTCAGGGGAACTGAAGCTTTCTTT
>-|TRBV19|TRBJ1-1|-
CASSRGLNTEAFF
TGTGCCAGTAGTCGAGGGCTGAACACTGAAGCTTTCTTT
>TRBD1|TRBV19|TRBJ1-5|-
CASSRQGRQPQHF
TGTGCCAGTAGTCGACAGGGTCGCCAGCCCCAGCATTTT
>-|TRBV29-1|TRBJ2-2|once
CSVAQGNTGELFF
TGCAGCGTTGCACAGGGAAACACCGGGGAGCTGTTTTTT
>TRBD2|TRBV25-1|TRBJ2-1|-
CASSEWGASGIYNEQFF
TGTGCCAGCAGTGAATGGGGTGCTAGCGGGATCTACAATGAGCAGTTCTTC